This note documents a single TCR beta chain sequence. What it recognizes is unknown. This specimen comes from a study of cytomegalovirus exposure and HLA in healthy donors. Findings of the study overall: Relative to equally common others, HLA-associated TCR beta chains showed greater clonal expansion in a later analysis.

V gave up 4 bases and J gave up 8 bases, with 14 bases separating them. Germline V lookup: CDR1 SQVTM, CDR2 ANQGSEA. CDR3 length equals 12 residues. With 60 Vbeta and 13 Jbeta primers, the PCR was carried out. This table comes from immunoSEQ multiplex PCR, and its TCRdb copy is limited to in-frame clones, with some not included. This table lists 50,000 to 70,000 clones. The chain joins TRBV29-1 to TRBJ1-2, with D unclear. The clonotype originates from a man aged 50 to 60 in good health and CMV-seropositive. The specimen sequenced was PBMCs. CDR3 in DNA: TGCAGCGTTGGGTCGGGGAGGGCGGGCTACACCTTC. It encodes CSVGSGRAGYTF.